This entry is about one T cell receptor (beta chain). This sample is drawn from a study of blood T cell repertoires in COVID-19. The germline gives CDR1 WNHNN, CDR2 SYGVQD (reference sequence). V lost 6 bases and J lost 5, with 16 bases in between. CDR3 length equals 14 residues. Assay: immunoSEQ multiplex PCR; the TCRdb copy retains only in-frame clones and omits some. Seen here are fewer than 130,000 clones, 76% observed once, and the top ten hold roughly 3.8%. The chain joins TRBV10-1 to TRBJ2-5; no clear D gene. The sample consisted of peripheral blood. The sequence came from a woman of 80 years or more with acute or convalescent COVID-19. The CDR3 is CASSVTVNRETQYF. The CDR3 coding sequence is TGCGCCAGCAGCGTAACAGTCAATCGGGAGACCCAGTACTTC.